The 2 T cell receptor beta chains presented below share a single source sample, sequenced in a study of cytomegalovirus exposure and HLA in healthy donors. This PCR relied on a set of 60 Vbeta primers and 13 Jbeta primers. The data were produced by immunoSEQ multiplex PCR, yet TCRdb's version contains in-frame clones alone and is incomplete. The sample has about 150,000 clones, approximately 71% seen once. Sample: PBMCs. The receptors derive from a man aged 25-40 years in good health and CMV-seropositive.

The chain couples TRBV28 to TRBJ1-2; D gene ambiguous. V was clipped by 3 bases and J by 6 bases, with 5 bases between them. The CDR3 contains 11 residues. Germline CDR1 and CDR2: MDHEN and SYDVKM. The CDR3 DNA reads as TGTGCCAGCAGTTTTACTCATGGCTACACCTTC. Translation gives CASSFTHGYTF.

The V call is TRBV2, the J call TRBJ2-4; D is undetermined. This CDR3 has 17 amino acids. V was shortened by 7 bases and J by 0 bases, with 19 bases between the two germline ends. CDR1 is SNHLY, CDR2 FYNNEI, per germline. CDR3 region: CASTDPPPRKAKNIQYF. CDR3 nucleotides: TGTGCCAGCACCGACCCCCCCCCGCGGAAAGCCAAAAACATTCAGTACTTC.